This is a list of T cell receptor beta chains from one sample in a study of blood T cells in healthy people across ages. TCRdb reprocessed the 5' RACE reads with MiXCR, giving one entry per CDR3 protein. This sample has about a million distinct CDR3 sequences; 48% occur once, and the top ten carry 13%. What was sequenced was blood. The receptors were sampled from a man aged 25-45 years in good health. Each CDR3 is given with its conserved first and last residue. A D gene is named only where the DNA matches it firmly. Only some rows state a clone size, as once, few, many or a class for expanded clones.

v_gene,d_gene,abundance,j_gene,CDR3aa,CDR3nt
TRBV9,-,once,TRBJ2-3,CASRAPGEPTETQYF,TGTGCCAGCAGAGCTCCGGGAGAGCCCACAGAGACGCAGTATTTT
TRBV3-1,-,-,TRBJ2-6,CASTYGPGTGANVLTF,TGTGCCAGCACCTATGGACCAGGGACTGGGGCCAACGTCCTGACTTTC
TRBV9,-,-,TRBJ1-2,CASSPTPQKGYTF,TGTGCCAGCAGCCCAACCCCCCAGAAAGGCTACACCTTC
TRBV7-9,TRBD1,many,TRBJ1-2,CASGTGTGSYGYTF,TGTGCCAGCGGAACCGGGACAGGGAGCTATGGCTACACCTTC
TRBV5-1,-,few,TRBJ1-1,CASSEGIRNTEAFF,TGCGCCAGCAGCGAGGGCATTCGGAACACTGAAGCTTTCTTT
TRBV3-1,-,-,TRBJ2-5,CASSQRIAALQETQYF,TGTGCCAGCAGCCAGAGAATAGCGGCACTTCAAGAGACCCAGTACTTC
TRBV7-9,TRBD1,few,TRBJ1-2,CASSWGRRTGDGYTF,TGTGCCAGCAGCTGGGGCCGTCGGACAGGGGATGGCTACACCTTC
TRBV20-1,-,-,TRBJ2-7,CSARDARSHYEQYF,TGCAGTGCTAGAGATGCCAGGAGCCACTACGAGCAGTACTTC
TRBV28,TRBD1,-,TRBJ1-5,CASSTPATGVQPQHF,TGTGCCAGCAGTACCCCCGCGACAGGGGTCCAGCCCCAGCATTTT
TRBV6-2/TRBV6-3,-,-,TRBJ2-5,CASSYPRGVEYF,TGTGCCAGCAGTTACCCAAGAGGGGTGGAGTACTTC
TRBV12-3/TRBV12-4,TRBD2,-,TRBJ2-3,CASTPGLAGPMDSQYF,TGTGCCAGCACCCCAGGACTAGCGGGGCCAATGGATTCGCAGTATTTT
TRBV3-1,-,-,TRBJ2-7,CASSPQSGGPGQYF,TGTGCCAGCAGCCCTCAGTCAGGAGGTCCCGGGCAGTACTTC
TRBV2,-,-,TRBJ1-1,CASNPTELNTEAFF,TGTGCCAGCAACCCAACAGAGTTAAACACTGAAGCTTTCTTT
TRBV25-1,-,few,TRBJ1-5,CASSEVNRSNQPQHF,TGTGCCAGCAGTGAAGTGAACCGTAGCAATCAGCCCCAGCATTTT
TRBV2,-,-,TRBJ2-5,CASSEVWTQYF,TGTGCCAGCAGTGAAGTTTGGACCCAGTACTTC
TRBV7-2,TRBD2,-,TRBJ2-3,CASSLIGGGFSTDTQYF,TGTGCCAGCAGCTTAATAGGCGGGGGGTTTAGCACAGATACGCAGTATTTT
TRBV6-6,-,few,TRBJ2-1,CASSTPGLKDEQFF,TGTGCCAGCAGCACACCGGGCCTTAAGGATGAGCAGTTCTTC
TRBV29-1,-,-,TRBJ1-2,CSVEDQQTNYGYTF,TGCAGCGTTGAAGATCAACAGACCAACTATGGCTACACCTTC
TRBV2,-,-,TRBJ2-1,CASSAGPSSYNEQFF,TGTGCCAGCAGTGCAGGGCCTAGCTCCTACAATGAGCAGTTCTTC